The next 30 T cell receptor beta chains were all read from a single sample in a study of T cells in Graves' hyperthyroidism and ophthalmopathy. Using RNA transcripts as the source, TCR beta CDR3 regions were amplified. An initial round of RT-PCR targeting the TCR CDR3 relied on the HTBI primer set. TCRdb processed the multiplex PCR reads anew with MiXCR; each CDR3 protein has one entry. The table records fewer than 450,000 distinct CDR3 sequences, around an eighth of them present only once. The specimen sequenced was blood. The source is a man in his fifties with Graves' ophthalmopathy.

The chain carries TRBV4-1 and TRBJ2-1, with D unclear. CDR1 is MGHRA, CDR2 YSYEKL, per germline. CDR3 length: 15 amino acids. Trimming stripped 1 base from V and 0 bases from J, with 7 bases between. CDR3 in amino acids: CASSQGLSSYNEQFF. In nucleotides, the CDR3 is TGCGCCAGCAGCCAAGGGCTAAGCTCCTACAATGAGCAGTTCTTC.

This clonotype has at least ten counts. The chain uses TRBV5-1 and TRBJ2-1, with 8 nucleotides matching TRBD1. Germline loops: CDR1 SGHRS, CDR2 YFSETQ. The J segment lost 8 bases and the V segment lost 4 bases, leaving 8 bases of the junction unmatched. This CDR3 has 14 residues. The CDR3 nucleotides are TGCGCCAGCAGCACCGGACAGGGTCGGGATGAGCAGTTCTTC. Translation gives CASSTGQGRDEQFF.

Ten or more counts support this clonotype. This chain links TRBV12-3 or TRBV12-4 with TRBJ2-1; either TRBD1 or TRBD2 may fit D (6 bases each). CDR3 length equals 14 residues. The ends were cut back, 5 bases at V and 7 bases at J, with 15 bases in the middle. The CDR3 here is CASSPKWGANEQFF. The CDR3 DNA sequence: TGTGCCAGCAGTCCGAAATGGGGGGCGAATGAGCAGTTCTTC.

This clonotype appeared a few times. V is TRBV4-1 and J is TRBJ1-5; D perhaps matches TRBD1 (6 bases). CDR1 is MGHRA, CDR2 YSYEKL, per germline. V was pared by 1 base and J by 1 base, with 11 bases between. The CDR3 runs to 16 residues. This CDR3 reads CASSQGAGVSNQPQHF. Written as DNA, the CDR3 is TGCGCCAGCAGCCAAGGGGCAGGGGTGAGCAATCAGCCCCAGCATTTT.

As regards this clonotype: A much larger clone differs by one base, so this may be a read error. As the CDR3 is not closed by the conserved phenylalanine or tryptophan, this likely results from a read error. This chain joins TRBV5-1 and TRBJ2-7; D gene uncertain. Trimming took off 4 bases at V and 3 bases at J, with 11 bases between the two ends. The CDR3 loop spans 13 amino acids. Germline-derived CDR1 and CDR2 are SGHRS and YFSETQ. CDR3 nucleotides: TGCGCCAGCAGCCCCGGCCCGCGCTACGAGCAGTACCTC. Amino acids: CASSPGPRYEQYL.

This clonotype showed up many times. This rearrangement joins TRBV5-1 to TRBJ1-2, with TRBD1 matching over 8 bases. This CDR3 comprises 14 residues. Germline V gene data show CDR1 as SGHRS and CDR2 as YFSETQ. V lost 4 bases, J lost 8 bases, and 10 bases stayed unmatched. The CDR3 is CASSDTQGARGYTF. The DNA of the CDR3 is TGCGCCAGCAGCGATACTCAGGGGGCGCGAGGCTACACCTTC.

This clonotype was picked up a small number of times. A much larger clone differs from this one at a single base, so this may be a read error. CDR3 DNA: TGTGCCGGCAGTGAAGCGGTGTCCCCCGTGGTTGAGCAGTTCTTC. Protein: CAGSEAVSPVVEQFF. This chain uses TRBV2 with TRBJ2-1, with TRBD2 as a possible D gene (5 bases). The germline V gene has CDR1 SNHLY and CDR2 FYNNEI. This CDR3 has 15 amino acids.

This clonotype was observed many times. The chain uses TRBV27 and TRBJ2-1; TRBD2 agrees at 7 bases. The CDR3 has 16 residues. Germline CDR1 MNHEY, CDR2 SMNVEV (reference sequence). Germline trimming cut 8 bases from V and 1 base from J; bases unmatched to any gene: 11. CDR3 amino acids: CASGDVAGLSYNEQFF. CDR3 nucleotide sequence: TGTGCCAGCGGGGACGTAGCGGGCCTGTCCTACAATGAGCAGTTCTTC.

The gene calls are TRBV3-1 and TRBJ2-5; possible D gene TRBD2, 6 bases. Germline values: CDR1 LGHDT, CDR2 YNNKEL (reference sequence). The CDR3 runs to 15 residues. V was shortened by 1 base and J by 5 bases, with 14 bases between the two germline ends. This CDR3 reads CASSQGLEAGETQYF. For the CDR3, the DNA is TGTGCCAGCAGCCAAGGACTAGAAGCCGGGGAGACCCAGTACTTC.

The table lists this clonotype with many counts. The chain has TRBV12-3 or TRBV12-4 and TRBJ2-7; a weak D match, TRBD2 (7 bases). The length of the CDR3 is 17 residues. The V and J ends lost 6 bases and 0 bases respectively, with 21 bases between them. The CDR3 DNA is TGTGCCAGCAGCATAGGGGGTCTCGGCGGGAGCTCCTACGAGCAGTACTTC. Translating gives CASSIGGLGGSSYEQYF.

This clonotype showed up many times. The gene calls are TRBV5-1 and TRBJ1-3; 7 nucleotides align to TRBD1. The germline CDR1 and CDR2 sequences are SGHRS and YFSETQ. V lost 2 bases and J lost 0; bases outside the gene matches: 8. The CDR3 runs 17 residues. The CDR3: CASSLLQGSSSGNTIYF. The CDR3, as DNA: TGCGCCAGCAGCTTACTACAGGGGTCGAGCTCTGGAAACACCATATATTTT.

This clonotype was found a few times. The chain links TRBV5-1 to TRBJ2-5, with 7 bases aligning to TRBD2. CDR1 is SGHRS and CDR2 is YFSETQ in the germline V gene. The CDR3 totals 15 residues. J gave up 4 bases and V 4 bases, and 10 bases lay outside the gene matches. As DNA, the CDR3 is TGCGCCAGCAGCACCTGGACTAGAGGGCCAGAGACCCAGTACTTC. It translates to CASSTWTRGPETQYF.

The table lists this clonotype with many counts. Here the CDR3 DNA reads TGTGCCACCAGCACTACGGACAGTGGATTCTACGAGCAGTACTTC. Translation gives CATSTTDSGFYEQYF. The chain employs TRBV24-1 and TRBJ2-7; tentatively, D is TRBD1 (6 bases). The germline V and J ends were trimmed by 7 bases and 3 bases, with 18 bases remaining between them. Germline CDR1 and CDR2: KGHDR and SFDVKD. The CDR3 totals 15 residues.

This clonotype appeared many times. V usage is TRBV12-3 or TRBV12-4 and J usage is TRBJ2-3; 11 positions agree with TRBD1. V lost 5 bases, J lost 3 bases, and 4 bases stayed unmatched. The CDR3 is 15 residues long. CDR3 bases: TGTGCCAGCAGTCCGGACAGGGGGCTTACAGATACGCAGTATTTT. This sequence encodes CASSPDRGLTDTQYF.

Many counts were recorded for this clonotype. The chain has TRBV7-9 and TRBJ1-1, with TRBD1 matching 12 bases. The ends lost 4 bases at V and 7 bases at J; junction bases unmatched: 4. CDR3 length: 14 residues. Germline CDR1 and CDR2: SEHNR and FQNEAQ (reference sequence). The CDR3 region is CASSYGTGGLEAFF. The CDR3 nucleotides are TGTGCCAGCAGCTACGGGACAGGGGGCCTTGAAGCTTTCTTT.

This clonotype was counted between two and nine times. This chain connects TRBV20-1 to TRBJ2-3; 7 bases are a match to TRBD1. The V and J ends lost 3 bases and 2 bases, in that order; junction bases with no gene match: 8. Germline-derived CDR1 and CDR2 are DFQATT and SNEGSKA (reference sequence). There are 15 residues in the CDR3. The CDR3 protein is CSASSRGINTDTQYF. Here the CDR3 DNA reads TGCAGTGCTAGTTCCAGGGGGATTAACACAGATACGCAGTATTTT.

V and J are TRBV7-8 and TRBJ2-3, with 10 bases aligning to TRBD2. Germline V gene lookup returns CDR1 SGHVS and CDR2 FQNEAQ. The trim removed 3 bases at V and 4 bases at J, leaving 10 bases unmatched. This CDR3 is 17 amino acids long. CDR3 amino acids: CASSFSGRTWSSDTQYF. The CDR3 DNA is TGTGCCAGCAGCTTTAGCGGGAGGACCTGGTCCTCAGATACGCAGTATTTT.

This clonotype was found once. Since a much larger clone is just one base distant, this may be a read error. V usage is TRBV10-3 and J usage is TRBJ1-1; the D gene is possibly TRBD1 (6 bases). V lost 6 bases to trimming and J lost 1 base, with 12 bases between them. The CDR3 consists of 14 residues. Germline V CDR1 and CDR2: ENHRY, SYGVKD. CDR3 residues: CAISPGERNTEAFF. CDR3 in DNA: TGTGCCATCAGCCCAGGGGAACGGAACACTGAAGCTTTCTTT.

This clonotype was seen ten or more times. The CDR3 spells CASSVGSPTDTQYF. CDR3 nucleotides: TGTGCCAGCAGTGTAGGGTCTCCCACAGATACGCAGTATTTT. The rearrangement links TRBV2 to TRBJ2-3; D unresolved. CDR1 and CDR2 from the germline V gene are SNHLY and FYNNEI. CDR3 size: 14 residues. Trimming shortened V by 4 bases and J by 2 bases, and 10 bases separated the two germline ends.

The table lists this clonotype with a few counts. Since a much larger clone is just one base distant, this may be a read error. The V and J genes are TRBV2 and TRBJ1-3; D call uncertain. Germline CDR1 and CDR2: SNHLY and FYNNEI. Deletions cut 6 bases from V and 0 bases from J, with 6 bases between. CDR3 length equals 13 residues. CDR3 sequence (DNA): TGTGCCAGCAGACAGACCTCTGGAAACACCATATATTTT. Translation gives CASRQTSGNTIYF. The full variable domain, in which reference TRBV2 and TRBJ1-3 provide the parts outside the CDR3, is EPEVTQTPSHQVTQMGQEVILRCVPISNHLYFYWYRQILGQKVEFLVSFYNNEISEKSEIFDDQFSVERPDGSNFTLKIRSTKLEDSAMYFCASRQTSGNTIYFGEGSWLTVV.

This clonotype was counted ten times or more. The chain is built from TRBV12-3 or TRBV12-4 and TRBJ1-6; no reliable D call. V shed 6 bases and J shed 3 bases, with 12 bases lying between them. The CDR3 totals 15 residues. CDR3 region: CASSFGGFYNSPLHF. The CDR3 nucleotides are TGTGCCAGCAGCTTTGGTGGTTTCTATAATTCACCCCTCCACTTT.

The chain recombines TRBV12-3 or TRBV12-4 with TRBJ2-2; D is perhaps TRBD2 (5 bases). This CDR3 has 15 residues. V lost 7 bases to trimming and J lost 4 bases, with 16 bases between them. The CDR3 DNA follows: TGTGCCAGCACCCCCCGCGGAGGATTCACCGGGGAGCTGTTTTTT. Its translation is CASTPRGGFTGELFF.

This clonotype was detected ten times or more. V gene TRBV5-6 combines with J gene TRBJ1-5; D is unclear. V was pared by 6 bases and J by 0 bases, with 10 bases between. This CDR3 is built from 14 residues. Germline CDR1 is SGHDT and CDR2 is YYEEEE. Here the CDR3 reads CASTSVGSNQPQHF. For the CDR3, the DNA is TGTGCCAGCACGAGTGTGGGTAGCAATCAGCCCCAGCATTTT.

This clonotype showed up many times. The gene calls are TRBV2 and TRBJ1-6; 7 positions agree with TRBD1. Germline CDR1 reads SNHLY; CDR2 reads FYNNEI. J gave up 7 bases and V 11 bases, and 8 bases lay outside the gene matches. The CDR3 is made up of 13 amino acids. In DNA, the CDR3 is TGTGCCTGTCGGACAGGCGAAAATTCACCCCTCCACTTT. Translation gives CACRTGENSPLHF.

This clonotype was counted many times. The chain recombines TRBV2 with TRBJ2-3; D is ambiguous. With 4 bases removed from V and 6 bases from J, the gap between germline ends came to 17 bases. The germline CDR1 and CDR2 sequences are SNHLY and FYNNEI. The CDR3 contains 15 residues. For the CDR3, the DNA is TGTGCCAGCAGTGCGCTATATGGTCAATCGGATACGCAGTATTTT. Translation gives CASSALYGQSDTQYF. Full variable domain (missing parts from reference TRBV2 and TRBJ2-3): EPEVTQTPSHQVTQMGQEVILRCVPISNHLYFYWYRQILGQKVEFLVSFYNNEISEKSEIFDDQFSVERPDGSNFTLKIRSTKLEDSAMYFCASSALYGQSDTQYFGPGTRLTVL.

V is TRBV28 and J is TRBJ1-2; D unclear. The CDR3 is 14 amino acids. Deletions cut 6 bases from V and 7 bases from J, with 18 bases between. The germline gives CDR1 MDHEN, CDR2 SYDVKM. CDR3 nucleotides: TGTGCCAGCAGAATACCACGCGTCTCGGGTGGCTACACCTTC. Translating it yields CASRIPRVSGGYTF.

This clonotype came up many times. CDR3 region: CASRVTPALAEGIETQYF. DNA of the CDR3: TGTGCCAGCAGAGTTACTCCCGCACTAGCGGAGGGGATTGAGACCCAGTACTTC. The chain recombines TRBV6-2 or TRBV6-3 with TRBJ2-5; the match to TRBD2 covers 8 bases. CDR1 is MNHEY, CDR2 SVGEGT, per germline. The CDR3 loop spans 18 amino acids. Losses at the gene ends were 6 bases for V and 5 bases for J; bases not matched to a gene: 20.

This clonotype has ten or more counts. Its ends do not fully match the called genes, so a read error is possible. The V gene is TRBV12-3 or TRBV12-4, the J gene TRBJ2-5; no firm D call. This CDR3 is built from 12 residues. CDR3 sequence (DNA): TGTGCCAGCAGTCGACGGAAAGAGACCCAGTGCTTC. Translation gives CASSRRKETQCF.

This clonotype has a count of ten or more. The chain is built from TRBV11-2 and TRBJ2-4; D unclear. Trimming took off 1 base at V and 5 bases at J, with 3 bases between the two ends. CDR1 is SGHAT, CDR2 FQNNGV, per germline. CDR3 length: 12 residues. Here the CDR3 DNA reads TGTGCCAGCAGCTTAGGGGAAAACATTCAGTACTTC. Its translation is CASSLGENIQYF.

This clonotype has at least ten counts. The chain combines TRBV20-1 with TRBJ2-5; D ambiguous. V lost 0 bases and J 3 bases, leaving 14 bases between the germline ends. Germline V CDR1 and CDR2: DFQATT, SNEGSKA (reference sequence). The CDR3 runs to 15 residues. The CDR3 sequence is CSARDPWVIKETQYF. DNA of the CDR3: TGCAGTGCTAGAGATCCTTGGGTAATAAAAGAGACCCAGTACTTC.